This T cell receptor beta chain was identified in a study of blood T cell repertoires in COVID-19. Using immunoSEQ multiplex PCR, the repertoire was profiled, and TCRdb retains in-frame clones only, with some absent. The table includes about 95,000 clones, over 80% detected once. The receptor comes from a woman between 45 and 65 years old in a cohort sampled during active COVID-19. Sequencing used peripheral blood.

The CDR3 DNA reads TGTGCCTGGAGTACCGGCAGGGTCCCCTATGGCTACACCTTC. This translates into CAWSTGRVPYGYTF. The chain joins TRBV30 to TRBJ1-2; D is perhaps TRBD1 (5 bases). The CDR3 sequence is 14 residues long. Germline CDR1 is GTSNPN and CDR2 is SVGIG (reference sequence). V was trimmed by 2 bases and J by 4 bases, leaving 14 bases between them.